This T cell receptor beta chain was sequenced during a study of regulatory T cells in long-lasting Graves disease. As to time point: newly diagnosed GD, antithyroid drugs for less than 3 months. Making the TCR library involved RNA that had been extracted from PBMCs. Investigators prepared the TCR beta libraries by applying iRepertoire HTBI primers and Arm-PCR of CDR3 regions. TCRdb ran MiXCR on the multiplex PCR reads and lists one entry per CDR3 protein. The table has more than 450,000 distinct CDR3 sequences, 12% seen once. Losses at the gene ends were 7 bases for V and 0 bases for J; bases not matched to a gene: 9. Germline lookup yields CDR1 SEHNR and CDR2 FQNEAQ (reference sequence). The CDR3 is 16 residues long. This clonotype was recorded many times. Separately, the same data were catalogued under a study of T cells in Graves' hyperthyroidism and ophthalmopathy. That investigation notes: With the HTBI primer set, the TCR CDR3 went through a first round of RT-PCR. Ophthalmopathy was identified by the model a median about seven months ahead of onset.

This clonotype originated in a woman aged 25 to 45 with Graves disease. The chain has TRBV7-9 and TRBJ2-5, with 9 bases fitting TRBD1. The sequencing here drew on peripheral blood mononuclear cells (PBMCs), taken at new diagnosis, from a patient treated with antithyroid drugs. In DNA, the CDR3 is TGTGCCAGCACCTCGAGGACAGGGGTTTACCAAGAGACCCAGTACTTC. Translated, it gives CASTSRTGVYQETQYF.